This T cell receptor (beta chain) originates from a study of T cells after yellow fever vaccination (dated by TCRdb to between 2019 and 2020). General notes on the study: The SMART-Seq v4 Ultra Low Input RNA kit was used to prepare libraries from fractions with low cell numbers. To track T-cell clones before and after primary and booster YFV17D yellow fever vaccination, bulk TCR alpha and beta repertoires were sequenced longitudinally. Two healthy male donors, one aged 18 to 30 and one aged 30 to 40 years, made up the cohort. Blood was collected at multiple timepoints before and after primary and secondary immunization, and bulk PBMC replicates and cell subsets were isolated. General findings and caveats noted by the study authors: Compared with the primary T-cell response, the secondary T-cell response was weaker but faster, peaking on day 5 rather than day 15. Computational filtering was required because FACS-sorted repertoires could contain abundant contaminating clonotypes from the bulk population. Because the study included only a couple of donors, the extent to which the findings can be generalized is limited. A small share of clonotypes was detected in both CD4 and CD8 compartments, with the overlap likely arising from convergent recombination. Most clones expanded after primary vaccination (96% of CD4 and around 88% of CD8) were re-detected after the booster, suggesting that broad memory maintenance occurred.

The treatment or condition label of this sample denotes: live attenuated yellow fever vaccine strain. At each blood-draw timepoint, two biological replicates of bulk PBMCs were collected. A standard Ficoll-Paque protocol was used to isolate PBMCs from peripheral blood. RNA was extracted with TriZol from bulk PBMCs, CD4 and CD8 fractions, and dextramer-positive and dextramer-negative fractions. TCR cDNA was made using 5'RACE template switching, a step that added a universal primer site and unique molecular identifiers. Priming of cDNA synthesis was performed from both the TCR alpha and TCR beta constant segments. Libraries were amplified in two PCR steps, with sample barcodes and sequencing adapters added in the second step. Sequencing of the libraries was done on either Illumina HiSeq 2500 (2x100 bp) or NovaSeq (2x150 bp). The original methods were these. MIGEC handled demultiplexing of reads and collapsing into UMI consensus sequences, while MiXCR performed V(D)J alignment. Vaccine-responding clonotypes were defined with edgeR using replicate PBMC samples, requiring FDR below 0.01 and a log2 fold change above 5 up to day 15. Bulk clonotypes were assigned CD4 or CD8 identity according to which sequenced CD4 or CD8 repertoire held them at higher abundance. The raw public data were reprocessed by TCRdb itself: fastp quality trimming at Q25, MiXCR clonotype calling, in-frame beta chains only. Entries are consolidated by CDR3 protein sequence, retaining the most common genes and DNA. What appears here as the V and J calls and clone size reflects TCRdb's work, not the paper's. The sample yields 500,000 to 650,000 distinct CDR3 sequences; 17% were counted once. The ten largest make up roughly 17% of the sample.

Sequences SGHRS (CDR1) and YFSETQ (CDR2) are obtained from the germline V gene. Cut back by 6 bases and 1 base, the V and J ends lie 18 bases apart. The CDR3, from cysteine to phenylalanine, totals 16 residues. Only the CDR3 region is kept as DNA, spanning 48 bases read in frame from base 1. This clonotype was recorded at least ten times. There is no known antigen for this receptor. Within one base of it there is no much larger clone, and no base qualities were kept. The receptor was isolated from a man between 18 and 35 years old who received the YFV17D yellow fever vaccine. The source was PBMCs, collected around 5 days after the first yellow fever vaccination. The chain is made from TRBV5-1 and TRBJ2-3; no D gene call is confident. The CDR3 protein: CASTTTGPKGTDTQYF. The DNA reads TGCGCCAGCACCACGACCGGCCCGAAAGGCACAGATACGCAGTATTTT.